These T cell receptor beta chains were read from a single sample in a study of OX40 agonist ivuxolimab in advanced cancers. The assay was immunoSEQ multiplex PCR, and TCRdb's table has in-frame clones only and misses some. The sample holds fewer than 95,000 clones, 80% to 90% seen once. Material: CD4+ or CD8+ T cells sorted from blood, obtained in a trial of the OX40 agonist ivuxolimab. Every receptor here comes from an adult with an advanced solid tumor such as melanoma, head and neck, liver or kidney cancer. Each CDR3 is given with its conserved first and last residue. A D gene is named only where the DNA matches it firmly. Expanded clones get a size class; other rows say once, few or many, or leave the size out.

cdr3_aa: CASHSGRADEQYF; cdr3_nt: TGTGCCAGCCATAGCGGGAGGGCCGACGAGCAGTACTTC; clone_size: .; d_call: TRBD2; j_call: TRBJ2-7; v_call: TRBV7-9
cdr3_aa: CAWSLLHRSSGNTIYF; cdr3_nt: TGTGCCTGGAGTCTACTACACAGGAGCTCTGGAAACACCATATATTTT; clone_size: few; d_call: .; j_call: TRBJ1-3; v_call: TRBV30
cdr3_aa: CSVEDRGTGAGKLFF; cdr3_nt: TGCAGCGTTGAAGATCGGGGGACAGGGGCCGGGAAACTGTTTTTT; clone_size: .; d_call: TRBD1; j_call: TRBJ1-4; v_call: TRBV29-1
cdr3_aa: CASSHAQTNTGELFF; cdr3_nt: TGTGCCAGCAGCCACGCACAGACGAACACCGGGGAGCTGTTTTTT; clone_size: .; d_call: .; j_call: TRBJ2-2; v_call: TRBV7-8
cdr3_aa: CASSLAGPFGYNEQFF; cdr3_nt: TGTGCCAGCAGCTTAGCGGGTCCGTTCGGGTACAATGAGCAGTTCTTC; clone_size: .; d_call: .; j_call: TRBJ2-1; v_call: TRBV7-9
cdr3_aa: CASSPGNTIYF; cdr3_nt: TGTGCCAGCAGCCCTGGAAACACCATATATTTT; clone_size: .; d_call: .; j_call: TRBJ1-3; v_call: TRBV4-2
cdr3_aa: CASSVGTVRGQPQHF; cdr3_nt: TGTGCCAGCAGCGTAGGGACAGTCCGGGGGCAGCCCCAGCATTTT; clone_size: .; d_call: .; j_call: TRBJ1-5; v_call: TRBV9
cdr3_aa: CASKVSAPSSYEQYF; cdr3_nt: TGTGCCAGCAAGGTCTCTGCACCTAGCTCCTACGAGCAGTACTTC; clone_size: .; d_call: .; j_call: TRBJ2-7; v_call: TRBV6-1
cdr3_aa: CASSGGTIVSEKLFF; cdr3_nt: TGTGCCAGCAGCGGAGGGACAATCGTGTCGGAAAAACTGTTTTTT; clone_size: .; d_call: .; j_call: TRBJ1-4; v_call: TRBV9
cdr3_aa: CASSLAGWKDYEQYF; cdr3_nt: TGTGCCAGCAGCTTAGCAGGGTGGAAGGACTACGAGCAGTACTTC; clone_size: .; d_call: .; j_call: TRBJ2-7; v_call: TRBV7-9
cdr3_aa: CASSRQDRAGNTIYF; cdr3_nt: TGTGCCAGTAGCCGCCAGGACAGAGCTGGAAACACCATATATTTT; clone_size: .; d_call: .; j_call: TRBJ1-3; v_call: TRBV19
cdr3_aa: CASRDSDHGVYGYTF; cdr3_nt: TGCGCCAGCAGAGACTCGGACCACGGGGTTTATGGCTACACCTTC; clone_size: .; d_call: .; j_call: TRBJ1-2; v_call: TRBV10-2
cdr3_aa: CASSPGRAATNEKLFF; cdr3_nt: TGTGCCAGCAGCCCGGGGAGGGCAGCAACTAATGAAAAACTGTTTTTT; clone_size: .; d_call: .; j_call: TRBJ1-4; v_call: TRBV11-2
cdr3_aa: CASSLDGPVLTF; cdr3_nt: TGTGCCAGCAGCTTAGACGGACCTGTCCTGACTTTC; clone_size: .; d_call: .; j_call: TRBJ2-6; v_call: TRBV7-6
cdr3_aa: CASSQVGLVLGGEQFF; cdr3_nt: TGTGCCAGCAGCCAAGTAGGGCTAGTTCTTGGCGGTGAGCAGTTCTTC; clone_size: .; d_call: .; j_call: TRBJ2-1; v_call: TRBV4-2
cdr3_aa: CASSPGGSNQPQHF; cdr3_nt: TGTGCCAGCAGCCCGGGGGGAAGCAATCAGCCCCAGCATTTT; clone_size: .; d_call: .; j_call: TRBJ1-5; v_call: TRBV28
cdr3_aa: CASSPVPQVQETQYF; cdr3_nt: TGTGCCAGCAGCCCAGTACCCCAGGTCCAAGAGACCCAGTACTTC; clone_size: .; d_call: .; j_call: TRBJ2-5; v_call: TRBV7-8
cdr3_aa: CASKSMAGELFF; cdr3_nt: TGTGCCAGTAAGAGCATGGCCGGGGAGCTGTTTTTT; clone_size: .; d_call: .; j_call: TRBJ2-2; v_call: TRBV19
cdr3_aa: CASSGGTRGIGTQYF; cdr3_nt: TGTGCCAGCAGTGGCGGGACTCGGGGAATCGGGACCCAGTACTTC; clone_size: .; d_call: .; j_call: TRBJ2-5; v_call: TRBV6-6
cdr3_aa: CASSTQVTGAGEYEQYF; cdr3_nt: TGTGCCAGCAGCACACAGGTGACTGGAGCCGGTGAGTACGAGCAGTACTTC; clone_size: .; d_call: .; j_call: TRBJ2-7; v_call: TRBV14
cdr3_aa: CASSEGATEQFF; cdr3_nt: TGTGCCAGCAGCGAGGGGGCCACAGAGCAGTTCTTC; clone_size: .; d_call: TRBD1; j_call: TRBJ2-1; v_call: TRBV13
cdr3_aa: CASSGGVLTGELFF; cdr3_nt: TGCGCCAGCAGCGGGGGGGTACTGACCGGGGAGCTGTTTTTT; clone_size: .; d_call: TRBD2; j_call: TRBJ2-2; v_call: TRBV4-3
cdr3_aa: CASSLASSTGGRNIQYF; cdr3_nt: TGTGCCAGCAGCTTGGCCTCTTCGACAGGGGGACGGAACATTCAGTACTTC; clone_size: .; d_call: TRBD1; j_call: TRBJ2-4; v_call: TRBV5-6
cdr3_aa: CASSIGGNEQFF; cdr3_nt: TGTGCCAGTAGTATCGGCGGCAATGAGCAGTTCTTC; clone_size: .; d_call: .; j_call: TRBJ2-1; v_call: TRBV19
cdr3_aa: CASSLWWGSGGNEKLFF; cdr3_nt: TGTGCCAGCAGCTTATGGTGGGGGTCAGGGGGGAATGAAAAACTGTTTTTT; clone_size: .; d_call: TRBD1; j_call: TRBJ1-4; v_call: TRBV7-8
cdr3_aa: CASSLGGSGLGYTF; cdr3_nt: TGTGCCAGCAGCTTAGGCGGCAGCGGTTTAGGCTACACCTTC; clone_size: .; d_call: .; j_call: TRBJ1-2; v_call: TRBV7-2
cdr3_aa: CASSRGQGRQWLTDTQYF; cdr3_nt: TGTGCCAGCAGTCGCGGACAGGGTCGGCAGTGGCTCACAGATACGCAGTATTTT; clone_size: .; d_call: TRBD1; j_call: TRBJ2-3; v_call: TRBV28
cdr3_aa: CATSRDYGVDQPQHF; cdr3_nt: TGTGCCACCAGCAGAGATTACGGGGTTGATCAGCCCCAGCATTTT; clone_size: .; d_call: .; j_call: TRBJ1-5; v_call: TRBV15
cdr3_aa: CASSPPGTDTQYF; cdr3_nt: TGTGCCAGCAGCCCCCCCGGGACAGATACGCAGTATTTT; clone_size: .; d_call: .; j_call: TRBJ2-3; v_call: TRBV5-4
cdr3_aa: CASSSQLETQYF; cdr3_nt: TGTGCCAGCAGCTCGCAATTGGAGACCCAGTACTTC; clone_size: .; d_call: .; j_call: TRBJ2-5; v_call: TRBV14
cdr3_aa: CASSFSYRESNYGYTF; cdr3_nt: TGTGCCAGCAGCTTCTCTTACAGGGAAAGTAACTATGGCTACACCTTC; clone_size: .; d_call: .; j_call: TRBJ1-2; v_call: TRBV7-9
cdr3_aa: CASNSGGGNNQPQHF; cdr3_nt: TGTGCCAGCAACTCGGGGGGTGGAAACAATCAGCCCCAGCATTTT; clone_size: once; d_call: .; j_call: TRBJ1-5; v_call: TRBV5-6
cdr3_aa: CASTLGEGRDEQFF; cdr3_nt: TGTGCCAGCACCTTAGGGGAGGGTCGGGATGAGCAGTTCTTC; clone_size: .; d_call: .; j_call: TRBJ2-1; v_call: TRBV21-1
cdr3_aa: CSAYGDTEAFF; cdr3_nt: TGCAGTGCGTACGGGGACACTGAAGCTTTCTTT; clone_size: few; d_call: .; j_call: TRBJ1-1; v_call: TRBV20-1
cdr3_aa: CASSSYDQPQHF; cdr3_nt: TGTGCCAGCAGTTCCTACGATCAGCCCCAGCATTTT; clone_size: few; d_call: .; j_call: TRBJ1-5; v_call: TRBV6-6
cdr3_aa: CASLPEGGGTGELFF; cdr3_nt: TGTGCCAGCCTACCGGAGGGCGGAGGCACCGGGGAGCTGTTTTTT; clone_size: once; d_call: .; j_call: TRBJ2-2; v_call: TRBV6-1
cdr3_aa: CASFTTGELFF; cdr3_nt: TGTGCCAGCTTTACAACAGGGGAGCTGTTTTTT; clone_size: .; d_call: .; j_call: TRBJ2-2; v_call: TRBV6-6
cdr3_aa: CASSWGGGRGTDTQYF; cdr3_nt: TGTGCCAGCAGCTGGGGAGGGGGGAGAGGGACAGATACGCAGTATTTT; clone_size: once; d_call: .; j_call: TRBJ2-3; v_call: TRBV7-2
cdr3_aa: CASSQALGLAYEQYF; cdr3_nt: TGTGCCAGCAGCCAAGCGTTGGGACTAGCCTACGAGCAGTACTTC; clone_size: .; d_call: TRBD2; j_call: TRBJ2-7; v_call: TRBV4-2
cdr3_aa: CASSLRAVGNTIYF; cdr3_nt: TGTGCCAGCAGCTTACGGGCTGTTGGAAACACCATATATTTT; clone_size: .; d_call: .; j_call: TRBJ1-3; v_call: TRBV7-8
cdr3_aa: CAWRRQADNSPLHF; cdr3_nt: TGTGCCTGGAGAAGACAGGCGGATAATTCACCCCTCCACTTT; clone_size: .; d_call: .; j_call: TRBJ1-6; v_call: TRBV30
cdr3_aa: CASSFTRDPGDIQYF; cdr3_nt: TGTGCCAGCAGCTTTACCCGGGACCCTGGGGACATTCAGTACTTC; clone_size: .; d_call: .; j_call: TRBJ2-4; v_call: TRBV7-2
cdr3_aa: CASSPHSGTSLGNEQFF; cdr3_nt: TGTGCCAGCAGCCCTCATTCCGGGACTAGCTTAGGCAATGAGCAGTTCTTC; clone_size: .; d_call: TRBD2; j_call: TRBJ2-1; v_call: TRBV7-3
cdr3_aa: CASSQESPTGNIQYF; cdr3_nt: TGCGCCAGCAGCCAAGAATCCCCAACGGGAAACATTCAGTACTTC; clone_size: .; d_call: .; j_call: TRBJ2-4; v_call: TRBV4-1
cdr3_aa: CAISGGKGTVSYEQYF; cdr3_nt: TGTGCCATCAGTGGGGGTAAGGGGACAGTTTCCTACGAGCAGTACTTC; clone_size: once; d_call: TRBD1; j_call: TRBJ2-7; v_call: TRBV10-3
cdr3_aa: CASSQGIDNSLEQYF; cdr3_nt: TGCGCCAGCAGCCAAGGGATTGATAATTCGCTCGAGCAGTACTTC; clone_size: .; d_call: .; j_call: TRBJ2-7; v_call: TRBV4-3
cdr3_aa: CASSFLSRGEAFF; cdr3_nt: TGTGCCAGCAGCTTCCTCTCGAGGGGTGAAGCTTTCTTT; clone_size: .; d_call: .; j_call: TRBJ1-1; v_call: TRBV5-5
cdr3_aa: CASSVTGGLVDTQYF; cdr3_nt: TGTGCCAGTAGTGTCACAGGGGGGTTAGTGGATACGCAGTATTTT; clone_size: once; d_call: TRBD1; j_call: TRBJ2-3; v_call: TRBV19
cdr3_aa: CASSNRADEQYF; cdr3_nt: TGTGCCAGCAGTAACAGGGCGGACGAGCAGTACTTC; clone_size: .; d_call: .; j_call: TRBJ2-7; v_call: TRBV28
cdr3_aa: CAIRMGVDNQPQHF; cdr3_nt: TGTGCCATCAGAATGGGCGTAGACAATCAGCCCCAGCATTTT; clone_size: .; d_call: .; j_call: TRBJ1-5; v_call: TRBV6-1